This T cell receptor beta chain was identified during a study of blood T cells in healthy people across ages. Study-wide results and limits: Unsorted PBMCs ruled out conclusive naive versus antigen-experienced comparison.

Germline V gene data show CDR1 as MDHEN and CDR2 as SYDVKM. The CDR3 is 13 residues long. Trimming stripped 8 bases from V and 5 bases from J, with 14 bases between. PCR was performed a second time for about 6 to 12 cycles using a sample-barcoded 5' primer and a J-beta primer mix. TCRdb recomputed calls from the 5' RACE reads with MiXCR, one row per CDR3 protein. The table has some 1.5 million distinct CDR3 sequences, roughly 43% seen once. Isolation recovered at least 7 million PBMCs from every sample. Concerning this clonotype itself: Its specificity is unknown.

Sequencing was performed on blood. The sequence derives from a woman younger than 35 in good health. The chain combines TRBV28 with TRBJ2-3; D may correspond to TRBD1 or TRBD2 (6 bases each). CDR3: CASGGQSQDTQYF. CDR3 nucleotides: TGTGCCAGCGGGGGGCAGTCACAAGATACGCAGTATTTT.